A selection of T cell receptor beta chains follows, all from one sample in a study of T cell responses to AZD1222 COVID-19 vaccine. The repertoire was sequenced with immunoSEQ multiplex PCR; TCRdb's copy has only in-frame clones and lacks some. The sample contains roughly 130,000 clones, roughly 94% of which appear only once. The input for sequencing was peripheral blood, taken on day 0 of AZD1222 vaccination. Source of these receptors: an adult in good health. Both conserved end residues are part of each CDR3. D genes are given only for firm matches. Where a row states a size, it is once, few, many or the class of an expanded clone; other rows omit it.

>TRBV7-6|.|TRBJ1-1|.
CASSLESGVNTEAFF
TGTGCCAGCAGCTTAGAATCAGGCGTGAACACTGAAGCTTTCTTT
>TRBV7-9|.|TRBJ2-7|.
CASSRMGGTPLGEQYF
TGTGCCAGCAGCCGGATGGGCGGGACTCCCTTGGGGGAGCAGTACTTC
>TRBV2|.|TRBJ1-4|.
CASSQIGTNEKLFF
TGTGCCAGCAGCCAGATAGGAACTAATGAAAAACTGTTTTTT
>TRBV10-1|.|TRBJ2-7|TRBD2
CASIKPGLAPSYEQYF
TGCGCCAGCATAAAGCCGGGACTAGCCCCCTCCTACGAGCAGTACTTC
>TRBV7-8|.|TRBJ2-2|TRBD2
CASSLPAGRNTGELFF
TGTGCCAGCAGCTTACCAGCGGGACGGAACACCGGGGAGCTGTTTTTT
>TRBV20-1|.|TRBJ1-2|.
CSASGLPDGYTF
TGCAGTGCTAGTGGGCTACCCGATGGCTACACCTTC
>TRBV7-2|.|TRBJ2-7|TRBD2
CASSFWAILAGTSYEQYF
TGTGCCAGCAGCTTTTGGGCAATTCTAGCGGGAACATCCTACGAGCAGTACTTC
>TRBV27|.|TRBJ1-1|.
CASSSQGGFTEAFF
TGTGCCAGCAGTTCACAGGGAGGGTTCACTGAAGCTTTCTTT
>TRBV7-7|.|TRBJ2-4|.
CASPPQKGSLAKNIQYF
TGTGCCAGCCCCCCCCAGAAAGGGTCACTAGCCAAAAACATTCAGTACTTC
>TRBV18|.|TRBJ2-3|TRBD1
CASSSADRDTQYF
TGTGCCAGCTCATCAGCGGACAGGGATACGCAGTATTTT
>TRBV4-2|once|TRBJ1-1|.
CASSQEAVLNTEAFF
TGTGCCAGCAGCCAAGAAGCCGTCCTTAACACTGAAGCTTTCTTT
>TRBV27|.|TRBJ2-5|TRBD1
CASSPSRTGGRETQYF
TGTGCCAGCAGTCCATCGAGGACAGGGGGAAGAGAGACCCAGTACTTC
>TRBV6-5|.|TRBJ1-2|.
CASSSNYGYTF
TGTGCCAGCTCGTCTAACTATGGCTACACCTTC
>TRBV29-1|once|TRBJ2-3|.
CSVVTDTQYF
TGCAGCGTCGTAACAGATACGCAGTATTTT
>TRBV6-2/TRBV6-3|.|TRBJ2-7|TRBD2
CASSPGLAGYEQYF
TGTGCCAGCAGTCCGGGACTAGCGGGGTACGAGCAGTACTTC
>TRBV20-1|once|TRBJ1-4|.
CSARQGVFGVF
TGCAGTGCTAGACAGGGTGTCTTCGGTGTCTTT
>TRBV4-1|.|TRBJ2-7|TRBD1
CASQIRTGRSYEQYF
TGCGCCAGCCAAATACGGACAGGGCGCTCCTACGAGCAGTACTTC
>TRBV12-3/TRBV12-4|.|TRBJ2-7|.
CASSLGDNHEQYF
TGTGCCAGCAGTTTAGGGGACAACCACGAGCAGTACTTC
>TRBV11-2|.|TRBJ2-1|TRBD1
CASSPVTGRDSSYNEQFF
TGTGCCAGCAGCCCCGTGACAGGGAGAGATAGCTCCTACAATGAGCAGTTCTTC
>TRBV15|.|TRBJ1-1|.
CATSALRGGITEAFF
TGTGCCACCAGCGCCCTCCGGGGTGGGATTACTGAAGCTTTCTTT
>TRBV21-1|.|TRBJ1-1|.
CASSHGQGGTEAFF
TGTGCCAGCAGCCATGGACAGGGCGGCACTGAAGCTTTCTTT
>TRBV14|.|TRBJ2-1|.
CASSQFRTRDEQFF
TGTGCCAGCAGCCAATTCCGAACGAGGGATGAGCAGTTCTTC
>TRBV6-6|.|TRBJ2-7|TRBD1
CASRDRGQGGYEQYF
TGTGCCAGCAGGGATCGGGGACAGGGGGGGTACGAGCAGTACTTC
>TRBV4-1|once|TRBJ2-5|TRBD1
CASSQDRVPGRETQYF
TGCGCCAGCAGCCAGGACAGGGTCCCCGGCCGAGAGACCCAGTACTTC
>TRBV20-1|.|TRBJ2-7|.
CSASRLVSYEQYF
TGCAGTGCTAGTAGACTAGTGTCCTACGAGCAGTACTTC
>TRBV5-4|.|TRBJ1-5|.
CASSLRGDGQPQHF
TGTGCCAGCAGCTTGAGAGGGGACGGCCAGCCCCAGCATTTT
>TRBV10-3|.|TRBJ1-1|.
CAISNGGEAFF
TGTGCCATCAGCAACGGGGGTGAAGCTTTCTTT
>TRBV5-4|.|TRBJ2-1|.
CASSLSSSNYNEQFF
TGTGCCAGCAGCTTGTCGTCATCCAACTACAATGAGCAGTTCTTC
>TRBV30|few|TRBJ2-1|.
CAWSLGLRNEQFF
TGTGCCTGGAGTCTGGGGCTTCGGAATGAGCAGTTCTTC
>TRBV11-2|.|TRBJ2-2|.
CASSLGGHNTGELFF
TGTGCCAGCAGCTTAGGAGGACACAACACCGGGGAGCTGTTTTTT
>TRBV2|.|TRBJ1-5|.
CASSDQGFASAQHF
TGTGCCAGCAGTGACCAGGGGTTCGCTTCGGCCCAGCATTTT
>TRBV7-9|.|TRBJ2-7|.
CASSWGSLNGKEGEQYF
TGTGCCAGCAGCTGGGGAAGTTTAAACGGGAAAGAAGGCGAGCAGTACTTC
>TRBV6-1|.|TRBJ1-4|TRBD1
CASSEAPVAGGNEKLFF
TGTGCCAGCAGTGAAGCGCCCGTGGCAGGGGGTAATGAAAAACTGTTTTTT
>TRBV16|once|TRBJ1-5|.
CASSQSDREHF
TGTGCCAGCAGCCAATCCGACCGGGAGCATTTT
>TRBV2|.|TRBJ2-7|.
CASSEAQQNNYEQYF
TGTGCCAGCAGTGAAGCGCAACAGAATAATTACGAGCAGTACTTC
>TRBV9|.|TRBJ2-7|TRBD2
CASSGGTTPKGTQYF
TGTGCCAGCAGCGGAGGGACTACACCTAAGGGCACGCAGTACTTC
>TRBV18|.|TRBJ1-2|.
CASSSENYGYTF
TGTGCCAGCTCCTCAGAGAACTATGGCTACACCTTC
>TRBV7-8|.|TRBJ2-7|TRBD1
CASSLPPWTGNYEQYF
TGTGCCAGCAGCTTACCCCCGTGGACAGGGAACTACGAGCAGTACTTC
>TRBV2|.|TRBJ1-1|.
CASTDGLNTEAFF
TGTGCCAGCACCGATGGTCTGAACACTGAAGCTTTCTTT
>TRBV19|.|TRBJ1-2|TRBD1
CASSTGTGGTYGYTF
TGTGCCAGTAGTACCGGGACAGGGGGGACCTATGGCTACACCTTC
>TRBV2|.|TRBJ1-5|.
CASQDSNQPQHF
TGTGCCAGCCAGGATAGCAATCAGCCCCAGCATTTT
>TRBV9|.|TRBJ1-3|TRBD1
CASSADRGYFGNTIYF
TGTGCCAGCAGCGCGGACAGGGGTTATTTTGGAAACACCATATATTTT
>TRBV18|.|TRBJ2-1|TRBD2
CASSPPLSEREAPYNEQFF
TGTGCCAGCTCACCACCGCTCAGTGAGCGGGAGGCCCCCTACAATGAGCAGTTCTTC
>TRBV5-1|.|TRBJ2-3|TRBD2
CASSLSGSKNTQYF
TGCGCCAGCAGCTTGAGCGGGAGTAAAAATACGCAGTATTTT
>TRBV24-1|.|TRBJ2-5|TRBD1
CATSEGTGWETQYF
TGTGCCACCAGTGAGGGGACAGGGTGGGAGACCCAGTACTTC
>TRBV18|once|TRBJ2-3|.
CASSPPWEYFDTQYF
TGTGCCAGCTCACCACCGTGGGAGTACTTCGATACGCAGTATTTT
>TRBV7-3|.|TRBJ1-1|.
CASSFNRNTEAFF
TGTGCCAGCAGCTTCAACCGGAACACTGAAGCTTTCTTT
>TRBV3-1/TRBV3-2|.|TRBJ1-4|TRBD1
CASSQGNPGQGLFF
TGTGCCAGCAGCCAAGGGAATCCGGGACAGGGACTGTTTTTT
>TRBV10-1|.|TRBJ2-1|TRBD2
CASSIGTSLYNEQFF
TGCGCCAGCAGTATCGGGACTAGCCTATACAATGAGCAGTTCTTC
>TRBV18|.|TRBJ1-1|.
CASSPYVDQSEAFF
TGTGCCAGCTCACCTTATGTGGACCAATCTGAAGCTTTCTTT
>TRBV27|.|TRBJ2-1|TRBD2
CASSFFLGREGRFREQFF
TGTGCCAGCAGTTTCTTCCTGGGGCGGGAGGGCCGGTTTAGGGAGCAGTTCTTC
>TRBV30|.|TRBJ1-1|.
CAWSVFDEAFF
TGTGCCTGGAGTGTATTCGATGAAGCTTTCTTT
>TRBV7-8|.|TRBJ1-5|.
CASSFQFGQPQHF
TGTGCCAGCAGCTTCCAGTTCGGTCAGCCCCAGCATTTT
>TRBV5-1|.|TRBJ1-2|.
CASSLVVSDSGYTF
TGCGCCAGCAGCTTGGTAGTGTCAGATTCTGGCTACACCTTC
>TRBV27|.|TRBJ1-5|.
CASSLSGRPSNQPQHF
TGTGCCAGCAGTTTATCGGGCAGGCCTAGCAATCAGCCCCAGCATTTT
>TRBV28|once|TRBJ2-1|.
CASSLTPVSYNEQFF
TGTGCCAGCAGTTTAACGCCTGTCTCCTACAATGAGCAGTTCTTC